The source of this T cell receptor beta chain is a study of cytomegalovirus exposure and HLA in healthy donors. Study background: The Caucasian-associated ancestry cluster contained approximately 81% of the roughly 400 genotyped donors.

The germline V gene has CDR1 SGHRS and CDR2 YFSETQ. The CDR3 is 15 residues long. V dropped 2 bases and J dropped 6; count of bases not matched to a gene: 11. PCR was performed using 60 Vbeta and 13 Jbeta primers. Profiling relied on immunoSEQ multiplex PCR, and the TCRdb table lists in-frame clones only, not all of them. This sample has about 200,000 clones, with almost 80% found just once. Study-wide results and limits: Evidence from a later analysis indicated that most CMV-associated TCR beta chains looked HLA-restricted. The investigators catalogued some 160 TCR beta chains as cytomegalovirus-associated.

Details on this clone: Antigen unknown.

The sequence was collected from a man aged 18 to 30 in good health and CMV-seronegative. This chain joins TRBV5-1 and TRBJ2-7; 7 positions match TRBD1. The sample comprised PBMCs. As DNA, the CDR3 is TGCGCCAGCAGCTTTAGGGTCAGGGGGTCTAGCGAGCAGTACTTC. Translation: CASSFRVRGSSEQYF.